The T cell receptor beta chain described here comes from a study of identical twins. MiXCR, run by TCRdb on the 5' RACE reads, gives a single entry per CDR3 protein. The sample shows hundreds of thousands of distinct CDR3 sequences, 8.5% to 9.5% of them seen only once. This clonotype was seen a few times. These data also featured in a second study, about yellow fever vaccine responses in identical twins.

The sample taken for sequencing was PBMCs. This TCR came from a woman between 18 and 30 years old in good health.

CDR3 bases: TGCAGTTATGTAGGGCCTGGAACGAGGGAGCAGTACTTC. Protein: CSYVGPGTREQYF. The chain is built from TRBV20-1 and TRBJ2-7; D is undetermined. The V end lost 8 bases, the J end lost 7 bases, and 21 bases lay between the germline ends. The length of the CDR3 is 13 residues. Germline V gene data show CDR1 as DFQATT and CDR2 as SNEGSKA (reference sequence).